This T cell receptor beta chain was documented in a study of blood T cell repertoires in COVID-19. In the study overall: Sites in the United States, Italy and Spain provided acute and convalescent COVID-19 samples. PBMCs, B-cell-depleted T cells, or T cells provided the cDNA or gDNA that made up the material.

V lost 6 bases and J lost 10, with 19 bases in between. The CDR3 sequence is 15 residues long. Germline V lookup: CDR1 MNHNY, CDR2 SVGAGI (reference sequence). Authors' data handling: Quantification of nucleated cells was approximated via reference gene primer amplification. Clones were read by immunoSEQ multiplex PCR, and TCRdb kept only the in-frame ones, dropping some. V and J calls and clone size follow that table, whereas D and trimming were derived from the DNA. The sample contains roughly 290,000 clones, 65% to 85% of which appear only once. Enrolment of Seattle patients took place during active infection, and they were followed longitudinally.

The TCR comes from a person between 65 and 80 years old with COVID-19, enrolled during active disease. This rearrangement joins TRBV6-6 to TRBJ1-6; unclear D gene. Sequencing used peripheral blood. CDR3 DNA: TGTGCCAGCAGATCCACCGGCGGGGTTAAATCACCCCTCCACTTT. As protein: CASRSTGGVKSPLHF.